Following are 9 T cell receptor beta chains from one sample sequenced in a study of T cell responses to AZD1222 COVID-19 vaccine. Sequencing used immunoSEQ multiplex PCR; TCRdb keeps in-frame clones, though not all of them. Counted here are about 120,000 clones, 75% to 90% occurring once; the ten biggest clones make up about 3%. Sequencing was performed on peripheral blood, taken on day 0 of AZD1222 vaccination. The receptor source for this set is an adult in good health.

This clone was counted between two and nine times. V gene TRBV30 combines with J gene TRBJ1-2; D not resolved. Germline V lookup: CDR1 GTSNPN, CDR2 SVGIG (reference sequence). V was pared by 0 bases and J by 0 bases, with 11 bases between. This CDR3 region has 15 residues. In DNA form, the CDR3 reads TGTGCCTGGAGTGTAGGGCAGATATCTAACTATGGCTACACCTTC. Translating it yields CAWSVGQISNYGYTF.

The chain is built from TRBV6-1 and TRBJ1-1; 7 bases map to TRBD1. The CDR3 consists of 15 residues. The germline V gene encodes CDR1 MNHNS and CDR2 SASEGT. V trimming: 10 bases; J trimming: 4 bases; junction bases outside the gene matches: 15. The CDR3 here is CATRGGGGMGTEAFF. CDR3 DNA sequence: TGTGCCACCCGCGGGGGAGGGGGCATGGGCACTGAAGCTTTCTTT.

The chain couples TRBV7-3 to TRBJ1-3; 7 bases match TRBD1. Germline V gives CDR1 SGHTA, CDR2 FQGTGA. The CDR3 has 15 amino acids. The V and J ends lost 5 bases and 0 bases, in that order; junction bases with no gene match: 4. The CDR3 bases are TGTGCCAGCAGCCGACAGGGAACCTCTGGAAACACCATATATTTT. This translates into CASSRQGTSGNTIYF.

V and J are TRBV7-3 and TRBJ1-2, with TRBD1 matching 9 bases. This CDR3 has 14 residues. The V gene end was trimmed by 5 bases and the J gene end by 3 bases; junction bases not matched to a gene: 4. The V gene's germline CDR1 is SGHTA and CDR2 FQGTGA. CDR3 nucleotides: TGTGCCAGCAGCCCCGGGACAGGGTACTATGGCTACACCTTC. Translation: CASSPGTGYYGYTF.

This clone has just a few counts. The J gene is TRBJ1-2, the V gene TRBV9, with a tentative D call TRBD1 (6 bases). This CDR3 has 15 amino acids. The V end lost 4 bases, the J end lost 6 bases, and 19 bases lay between the germline ends. CDR1 SGDLS and CDR2 YYNGEE come from the germline V gene. CDR3 protein: CASSPRKGGLDGYTF. As DNA, the CDR3 is TGTGCCAGCAGCCCGCGAAAGGGGGGGCTCGATGGCTACACCTTC.

The V gene is TRBV30, the J gene TRBJ2-7; 7 bases map to TRBD1. The CDR3 sequence is 11 residues long. Trimming cost V 7 bases and J 1 base; bases outside gene matches: 1. Germline CDR1 and CDR2: GTSNPN and SVGIG (reference sequence). In DNA, the CDR3 is TGTGCCTCACAGGGGTCCTACGAGCAGTACTTC. This codes for CASQGSYEQYF.

This rearrangement joins TRBV28 to TRBJ1-1, with D possibly TRBD1 on 6 matching bases. V dropped 8 bases and J dropped 9 bases, with 19 bases sitting between them. Germline V gene sequence: CDR1 MDHEN, CDR2 SYDVKM. The CDR3 extends over 13 amino acids. The CDR3 nucleotides are TGTGCCAGCTATACGATAGGACAGCTAAAAGCTTTCTTT. This encodes CASYTIGQLKAFF.

This sequence joins TRBV28 and TRBJ1-2; D call uncertain. The CDR3 length is 12 residues. Trimming stripped 1 base from V and 2 bases from J, with 2 bases between. From germline, CDR1 is MDHEN and CDR2 SYDVKM. The CDR3 here is CASSLSNYGYTF. The CDR3 DNA is TGTGCCAGCAGTTTATCCAACTATGGCTACACCTTC.

The J gene is TRBJ1-5, the V gene TRBV18; no clear D gene. The CDR3 consists of 14 residues. Germline V CDR1 and CDR2: KGHSH, LQKENI. Trimming left V 3 bases short and J 0 bases short, with 6 bases between. The CDR3 protein is CASSPDRSNQPQHF. CDR3 DNA sequence: TGTGCCAGCTCACCGGATCGTAGCAATCAGCCCCAGCATTTT.